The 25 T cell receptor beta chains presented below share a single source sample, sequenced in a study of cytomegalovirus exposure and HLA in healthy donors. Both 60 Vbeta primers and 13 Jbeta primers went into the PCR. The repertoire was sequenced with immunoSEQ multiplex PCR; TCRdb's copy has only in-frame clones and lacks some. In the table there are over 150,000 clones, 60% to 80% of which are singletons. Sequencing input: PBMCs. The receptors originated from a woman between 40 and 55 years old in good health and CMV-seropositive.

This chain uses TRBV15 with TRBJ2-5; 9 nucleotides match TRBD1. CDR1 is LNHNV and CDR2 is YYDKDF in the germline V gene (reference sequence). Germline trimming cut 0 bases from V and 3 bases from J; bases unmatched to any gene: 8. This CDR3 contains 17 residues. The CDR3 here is CATSRDTGGAGEETQYF. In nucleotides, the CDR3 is TGTGCCACCAGCAGAGATACAGGGGGCGCGGGTGAAGAGACCCAGTACTTC.

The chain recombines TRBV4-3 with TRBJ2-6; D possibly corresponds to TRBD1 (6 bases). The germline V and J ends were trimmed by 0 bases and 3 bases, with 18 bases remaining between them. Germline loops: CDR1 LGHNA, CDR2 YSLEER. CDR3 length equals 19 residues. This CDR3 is CASSQDPSQGIGGANVLTF. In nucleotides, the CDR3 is TGCGCCAGCAGCCAAGATCCAAGCCAGGGGATTGGTGGGGCCAACGTCCTGACTTTC.

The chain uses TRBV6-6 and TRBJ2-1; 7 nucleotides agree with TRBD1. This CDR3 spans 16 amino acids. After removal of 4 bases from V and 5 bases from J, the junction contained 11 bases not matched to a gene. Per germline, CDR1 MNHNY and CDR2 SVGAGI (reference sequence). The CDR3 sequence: CASSSPGGSANNEQFF. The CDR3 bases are TGTGCCAGCAGTTCTCCAGGGGGTTCAGCAAACAATGAGCAGTTCTTC.

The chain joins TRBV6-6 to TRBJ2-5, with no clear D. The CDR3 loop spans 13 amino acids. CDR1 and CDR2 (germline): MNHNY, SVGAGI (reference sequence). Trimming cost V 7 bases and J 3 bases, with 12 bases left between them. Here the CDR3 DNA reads TGTGCCAGCACCCTCCCCCAGGAAGAGACCCAGTACTTC. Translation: CASTLPQEETQYF.

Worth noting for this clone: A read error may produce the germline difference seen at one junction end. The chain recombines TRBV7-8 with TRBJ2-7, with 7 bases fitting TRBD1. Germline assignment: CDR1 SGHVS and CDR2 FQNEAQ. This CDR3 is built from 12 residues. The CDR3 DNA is TGTGCCAGCAGCTCGGGGACAGCACTTTGGGGGTTC. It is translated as CASSSGTALWGF.

CDR3 residues: CASWAGTPYEQYF. The CDR3 coding sequence is TGTGCCAGCTGGGCCGGGACTCCCTACGAGCAGTACTTC. The chain has TRBV6-5 and TRBJ2-7, with TRBD2 as a possible D gene (6 bases). Germline V gene sequence: CDR1 MNHEY, CDR2 SVGAGI. V dropped 8 bases and J dropped 2 bases, with 13 bases sitting between them. The length of the CDR3 is 13 residues.

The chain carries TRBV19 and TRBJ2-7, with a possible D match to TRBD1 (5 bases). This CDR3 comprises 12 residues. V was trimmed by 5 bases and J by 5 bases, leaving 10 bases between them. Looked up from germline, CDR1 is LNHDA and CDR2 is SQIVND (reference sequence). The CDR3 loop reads CASSLRGNEQYF. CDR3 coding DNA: TGTGCCAGTAGTCTAAGGGGTAACGAGCAGTACTTC.

Written as DNA, the CDR3 is TGTGCCAGCAGCTCCCAGGGGGCGCTGACCGGGGAGCTGTTTTTT. This translates into CASSSQGALTGELFF. The chain couples TRBV5-4 to TRBJ2-2, with 8 positions matching TRBD1. Germline values: CDR1 SGHNT, CDR2 YYREEE (reference sequence). The CDR3 totals 15 residues. With V trimmed by 3 bases and J by 5 bases, 6 bases remained unmatched.

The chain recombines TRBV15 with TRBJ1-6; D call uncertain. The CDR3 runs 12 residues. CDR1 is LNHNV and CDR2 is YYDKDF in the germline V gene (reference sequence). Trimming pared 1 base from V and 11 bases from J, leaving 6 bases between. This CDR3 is CATSRASPPLHF. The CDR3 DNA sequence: TGTGCCACCAGCAGAGCCAGTCCACCCCTCCACTTT.

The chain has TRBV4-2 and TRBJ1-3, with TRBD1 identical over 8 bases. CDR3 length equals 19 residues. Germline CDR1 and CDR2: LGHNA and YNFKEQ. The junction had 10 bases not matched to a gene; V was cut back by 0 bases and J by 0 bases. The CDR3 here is CASSQDPRTGLDSGNTIYF. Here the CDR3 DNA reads TGTGCCAGCAGCCAAGATCCCCGGACAGGGCTCGACTCTGGAAACACCATATATTTT.

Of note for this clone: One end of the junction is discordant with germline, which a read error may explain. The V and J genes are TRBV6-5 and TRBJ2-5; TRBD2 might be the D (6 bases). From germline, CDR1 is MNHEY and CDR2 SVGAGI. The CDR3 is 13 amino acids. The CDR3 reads CALYPGLQETQYF. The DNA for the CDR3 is TGCGCTCTTTACCCGGGACTTCAAGAGACCCAGTACTTC.

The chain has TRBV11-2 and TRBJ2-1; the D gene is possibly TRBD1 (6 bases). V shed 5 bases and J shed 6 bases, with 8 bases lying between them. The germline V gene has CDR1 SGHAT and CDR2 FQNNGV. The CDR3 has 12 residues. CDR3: CASSKGGNEQFF. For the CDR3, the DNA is TGTGCCAGCAGCAAAGGGGGCAATGAGCAGTTCTTC.

As DNA, the CDR3 is TGTGCCACCAGCAGAGCTTGGACAGGGGGAACATACGAGCAGTACTTC. Its translation is CATSRAWTGGTYEQYF. The V gene is TRBV15, the J gene TRBJ2-7, with 10 bases that match TRBD1. The CDR3 length is 16 residues. V lost 1 base to trimming and J lost 4 bases; unmatched junction nucleotides: 7. From germline, CDR1 is LNHNV and CDR2 YYDKDF (reference sequence).

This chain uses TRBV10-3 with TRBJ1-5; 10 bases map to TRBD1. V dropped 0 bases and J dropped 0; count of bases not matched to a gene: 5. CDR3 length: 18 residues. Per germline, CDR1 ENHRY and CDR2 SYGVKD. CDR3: CAISESGQGRTSNQPQHF. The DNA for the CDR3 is TGTGCCATCAGTGAGTCGGGACAGGGGCGAACTAGCAATCAGCCCCAGCATTTT.

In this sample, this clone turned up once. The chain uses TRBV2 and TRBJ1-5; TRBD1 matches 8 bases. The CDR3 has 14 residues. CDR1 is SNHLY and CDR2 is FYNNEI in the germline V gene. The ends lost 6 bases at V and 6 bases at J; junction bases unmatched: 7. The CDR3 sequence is CASSGTGVGQPQHF. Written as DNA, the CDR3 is TGTGCCAGCAGCGGGACAGGCGTAGGTCAGCCCCAGCATTTT.

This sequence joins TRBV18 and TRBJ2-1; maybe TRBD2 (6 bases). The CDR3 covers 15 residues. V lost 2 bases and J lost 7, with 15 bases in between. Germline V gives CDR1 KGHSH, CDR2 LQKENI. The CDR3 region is CASSPRDSRRNEQFF. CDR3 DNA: TGTGCCAGCTCACCAAGGGACTCGAGGAGGAATGAGCAGTTCTTC.

The CDR3 loop is CASTKPRVMESGELFF. The CDR3 bases are TGTGCCAGCACCAAACCACGGGTCATGGAGTCCGGGGAGCTGTTTTTT. This sequence joins TRBV6-6 and TRBJ2-2, with D unclear. CDR3 size: 16 residues. Germline V gives CDR1 MNHNY, CDR2 SVGAGI (reference sequence). With 7 bases removed from V and 6 bases from J, the gap between germline ends came to 21 bases.

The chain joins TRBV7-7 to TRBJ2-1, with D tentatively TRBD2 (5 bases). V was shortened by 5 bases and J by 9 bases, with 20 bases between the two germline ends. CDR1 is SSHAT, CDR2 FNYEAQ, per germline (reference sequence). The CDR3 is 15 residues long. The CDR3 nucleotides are TGTGCCAGCAGCCTTCAACCTGACCCCGGGGTTGAGCAGTTCTTC. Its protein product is CASSLQPDPGVEQFF.

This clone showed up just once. CDR3 sequence reads: CASLHPTGYGYNEQFF. The CDR3 DNA is TGTGCCAGCTTACACCCGACAGGTTACGGCTACAATGAGCAGTTCTTC. This chain joins TRBV18 and TRBJ2-1; D may be TRBD1 (6 bases). The germline gives CDR1 KGHSH, CDR2 LQKENI. V lost 7 bases to trimming and J lost 3 bases, with 19 bases between them. The CDR3 contains 16 residues.

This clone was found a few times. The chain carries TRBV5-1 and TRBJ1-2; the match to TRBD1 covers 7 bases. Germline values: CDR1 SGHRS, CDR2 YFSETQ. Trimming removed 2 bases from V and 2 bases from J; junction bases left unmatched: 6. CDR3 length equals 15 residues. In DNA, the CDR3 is TGCGCCAGCAGCTTTAGCGACAGGGTAAACTATGGCTACACCTTC. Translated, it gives CASSFSDRVNYGYTF.

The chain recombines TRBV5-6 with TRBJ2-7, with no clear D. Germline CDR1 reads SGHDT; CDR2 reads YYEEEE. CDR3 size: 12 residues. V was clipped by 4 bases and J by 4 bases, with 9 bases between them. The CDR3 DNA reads TGTGCCAGCAGCCCAGGCGTTTACGAGCAGTACTTC. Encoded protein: CASSPGVYEQYF.

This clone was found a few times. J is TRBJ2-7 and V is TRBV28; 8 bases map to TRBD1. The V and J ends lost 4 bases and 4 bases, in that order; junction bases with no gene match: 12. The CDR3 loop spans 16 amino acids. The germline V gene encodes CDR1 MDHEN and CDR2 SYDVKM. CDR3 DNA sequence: TGTGCCAGCAGTTCAAATCAGGGGGCCCAACCATACGAGCAGTACTTC. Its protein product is CASSSNQGAQPYEQYF.

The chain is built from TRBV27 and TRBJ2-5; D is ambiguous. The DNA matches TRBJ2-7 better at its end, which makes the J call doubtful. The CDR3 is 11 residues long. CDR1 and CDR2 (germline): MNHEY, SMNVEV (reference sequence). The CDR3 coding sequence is TGTGCCAGCAGTTTATGCTACGAGCAGTACTTC. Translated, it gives CASSLCYEQYF.

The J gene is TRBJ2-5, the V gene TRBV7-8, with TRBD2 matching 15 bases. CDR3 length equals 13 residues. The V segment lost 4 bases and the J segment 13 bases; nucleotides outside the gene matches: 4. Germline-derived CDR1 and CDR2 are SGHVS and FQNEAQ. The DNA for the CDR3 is TGTGCCAGCAGCTCCGGGACTAGCGGGAGGCCGTACTTC. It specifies CASSSGTSGRPYF.

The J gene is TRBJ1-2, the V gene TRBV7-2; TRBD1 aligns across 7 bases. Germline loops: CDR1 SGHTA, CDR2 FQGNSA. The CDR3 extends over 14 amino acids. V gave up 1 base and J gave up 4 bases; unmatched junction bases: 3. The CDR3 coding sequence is TGTGCCAGCAGCTTAGTACAGGGGAGCTATGGCTACACCTTC. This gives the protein CASSLVQGSYGYTF.